The entry below describes one T cell receptor (beta chain). Its recognized antigen is unknown. Qualities for individual bases were not recorded, and no much larger clone is one base off. The donors were healthy, HIV-negative adults with no recently reported acute infections or vaccinations. All donors were Caucasian adults living in Nashville, Tennessee, USA. CD4+ T cells were enriched through magnetic negative selection, after which naive cells were positively selected on CD45RA and the remaining negative fraction served as the memory subset. Blood was collected by leukapheresis, and PBMCs were isolated by Ficoll-Histopaque density gradient centrifugation and then cryopreserved in liquid nitrogen vapor phase. Analytical flow cytometry was used to check the purity and quantity of each magnetically sorted T cell population. Genomic DNA was isolated from every sorted fraction and measured by UV absorbance on a Nanodrop 2000c.

V is shortened by 4 bases, J by 4 bases, and the region joining them spans 15 bases. CDR1 and CDR2 are read off the germline V gene (reference sequence) as SGHKS and YYEKEE. Taken from cysteine to phenylalanine, the CDR3 has 15 residues. Only the CDR3 portion is preserved as DNA: 45 bases, with reading frame beginning at the first base. Using the deep immunoSEQ assay, multiplex PCR amplified TCR CDR3 regions from genomic DNA. Genomic DNA extracted from each cell subset was distributed evenly over all wells of several immunoSEQ 96-well plates, and each plate served as one replicate. For sorted subsets, roughly 200 ng genomic DNA, equal to tens of thousands of T cell genomes, was loaded into each replicate PCR. Purified libraries were quantified with a Qubit 3.0 fluorometer, sized on a Bioanalyzer 2100, and re-quantified with the KAPA Library Quantification kit. Every immunoSEQ 96-well plate was sequenced on a separate single-read 150-cycle Illumina NextSeq 550 flow cell. On the study's bioinformatics: Because only junctional sequences without quality scores were contained in the immunoSEQ output, filtering matching that applied to full-length reads could not be performed. To assign V/J genes and CDR3, sequences were annotated using PyIR, a Python wrapper for IgBLAST v1.9, with IMGT germline references. Reads with weak V/J assignments (E-value above 1e-6), missing CDR3, stop codons, out-of-frame junctions, or ambiguous translated residues were removed. V3J clonotypes were defined by identical inferred V gene, J gene, and CDR3 amino acid sequence. The percentage overlap between two repertoires was calculated by dividing the number of shared unique clonotypes by the size of the smaller repertoire. Repertoire richness was assessed with RTK rarefaction, the Chao1 estimator, and Recon v2.1 estimates of unobserved clonotypes. Generation probabilities for all TCRbeta clonotypes obtained by the gDNA method from a few donors were computed using OLGA. TCRdb took over this immuneACCESS table, retaining in-frame rearrangements with V and J assigned. Such tables are incomplete; in checked studies, under half of the missing clones stem from an unresolved V gene, and the remainder is unexplained. V, J and clone size derive from that table, while D and trimming were established from the DNA sequence. The sample data list approximately 980,000 clones, and more than 75% of these were observed just once. The ten most abundant clones make up nearly 1.5% of the sample.

This sample was taken from a study of shared clonotypes between healthy human individuals (dated by TCRdb to 2020 to 2022). Context from the whole study: The cohort comprised two women and a few men aged 18 to 49 years. Each donor's leukapheresis produced roughly between roughly 0.85 and 9.5 billion PBMCs. Blood TCR repertoires of five healthy adults were deeply sequenced to estimate repertoire size and the extent of clonotype sharing between individuals. To increase sequencing depth and limit assay-specific biases, TCR repertoire library preparation and sequencing were carried out by different laboratories using diverse techniques. For each donor, three plates each were used for CD4 naive and CD4 memory, two plates were used for CD8 naive, and one plate was used for CD8 memory.

The paper as a whole reports these results and caveats: Rarefaction of sorted-subset datasets indicated incomplete sequencing despite the large sequencing depth. Compared with non-shared clonotypes, clonotypes shared by all four sorted-subset donors had higher generation probabilities. Across a handful of donors, approximately 5% of naive CD4, more than 3% of naive CD8, roughly 2.2% of memory CD4, and about 0.4% of memory CD8 clonotypes were shared. Naive subsets generally had larger estimated clonotype richness than memory subsets did. The small number of donors limited the genetic and exposure-history diversity represented. Sampling was limited to blood, and TCR repertoires in tissue likely differ from TCR repertoires in blood. Pairwise subsampling led to the expectation that sequencing depth would affect the degree of clonotype sharing among donors.

The sample comprised memory CD4+ T cells sorted from blood. According to the study, the label for this sample's cell subset or site signals: CD45RA-negative fraction. This receptor was identified in a man between 18 and 29 years old in good health. The chain employs TRBV5-5 and TRBJ1-5; confidence is insufficient to name the D gene. The CDR3 protein sequence reads: CASSRQVGGNQPQHF. The DNA is as follows: TGTGCCAGCAGCCGCCAGGTTGGAGGGAATCAGCCCCAGCATTTT.